These 23 T cell receptor beta chains originate from one sample sequenced in a study of cytomegalovirus exposure and HLA in healthy donors. Assay: immunoSEQ multiplex PCR; the TCRdb copy retains only in-frame clones and omits some. The sample comprises around 300,000 clones, roughly nine tenths of which are singletons, and roughly 1.2% rests with the top ten. The sequenced sample consisted of PBMCs. Every receptor here comes from a woman in her thirties in good health and CMV-seropositive.

The chain has TRBV4-1 and TRBJ1-6; tentatively, D is TRBD1 (5 bases). The CDR3 is made up of 16 amino acids. The V end was cut by 0 bases, the J end by 5 bases, with 11 bases between. Germline CDR1 and CDR2: MGHRA and YSYEKL. CDR3 bases: TGCGCCAGCAGCCAAGATAAACAGGTTAATAATTCACCCCTCCACTTT. Protein sequence: CASSQDKQVNNSPLHF.

The rearrangement uses TRBV6-6 and TRBJ2-7; D tentatively fits TRBD1 or TRBD2 (7 bases each). The CDR3 spans 12 residues. V was cut by 5 bases and J by 6 bases, with 11 bases left in between. Looked up from germline, CDR1 is MNHNY and CDR2 is SVGAGI (reference sequence). CDR3 loop: CASSAGGGEQYF. CDR3 nucleotides: TGTGCCAGCAGTGCAGGGGGGGGCGAGCAGTACTTC.

The chain joins TRBV2 to TRBJ2-7; D gene unclear. CDR1 and CDR2 from the germline V gene are SNHLY and FYNNEI. V gave up 4 bases and J gave up 3 bases, with 7 bases separating them. There are 12 residues in the CDR3. The CDR3 bases are TGTGCCAGCAGTGTAAGCCGCTACGAGCAGTACTTC. Translating it yields CASSVSRYEQYF. The full variable domain, with the rest looked up from reference TRBV2 and TRBJ2-7, is EPEVTQTPSHQVTQMGQEVILRCVPISNHLYFYWYRQILGQKVEFLVSFYNNEISEKSEIFDDQFSVERPDGSNFTLKIRSTKLEDSAMYFCASSVSRYEQYFGPGTRLTVT.

The count of this clone is one. This chain links TRBV18 with TRBJ2-5; D is unclear. This CDR3 has 16 amino acids. V dropped 5 bases and J dropped 0 bases, with 16 bases sitting between them. Germline loops: CDR1 KGHSH, CDR2 LQKENI. CDR3 sequence (DNA): TGTGCCAGCTCAGGAGTCCAAACATTGCACCAAGAGACCCAGTACTTC. This codes for CASSGVQTLHQETQYF.

This clone was counted many times. The V call is TRBV4-2, the J call TRBJ2-7; 7 bases align to TRBD1. Germline V gives CDR1 LGHNA, CDR2 YNFKEQ. V lost 1 base to trimming and J lost 3 bases; unmatched junction nucleotides: 6. The CDR3 has 15 amino acids. In DNA form, the CDR3 reads TGTGCCAGCAGCCAAGTCTGGGACAGCTACTACGAGCAGTACTTC. This sequence encodes CASSQVWDSYYEQYF.

As DNA, the CDR3 is TGTGCCAGCAGTTATCGGGGGAGGGATGAGCAGTTCTTC. This sequence encodes CASSYRGRDEQFF. V and J are TRBV7-3 and TRBJ2-1, with 7 positions matching TRBD2. The CDR3 length is 13 residues. Germline lookup yields CDR1 SGHTA and CDR2 FQGTGA. J lost 8 bases, V lost 6 bases, and 7 bases had no gene match.

The chain has TRBV15 and TRBJ2-1; the match to TRBD2 covers 9 bases. In germline, CDR1 is LNHNV, CDR2 YYDKDF (reference sequence). V was pared by 1 base and J by 8 bases, with 9 bases of the junction left unmatched. CDR3 length: 16 residues. The CDR3 reads CATSRGGGGAFYEQFF. CDR3 DNA: TGTGCCACCAGCAGAGGTGGCGGGGGGGCCTTTTATGAGCAGTTCTTC.

This chain uses TRBV19 with TRBJ1-2; no definite D call. The germline CDR1 and CDR2 sequences are LNHDA and SQIVND (reference sequence). The CDR3 runs 11 residues. Trimming removed 5 bases at V and 4 bases at J, with 5 bases between. CDR3 coding DNA: TGTGCCAGTAGTGGGGTCTATGGCTACACCTTC. Translation: CASSGVYGYTF.

Of note for this clone: A junction boundary mismatches the germline segment, possibly from a read error. The chain uses TRBV15 and TRBJ2-5; D possibly corresponds to TRBD1 (6 bases). Germline V gene data show CDR1 as LNHNV and CDR2 as YYDKDF (reference sequence). This CDR3 is 15 amino acids long. In DNA, the CDR3 is TGTGCCGCCAGCAGCCAGGACAGTTCAGGAGAGACCCAGTACTTC. Amino acid sequence: CAASSQDSSGETQYF.

This clone came up a few times. J is TRBJ1-1 and V is TRBV6-5; D gene uncertain. Per the germline V gene, CDR1 is MNHEY and CDR2 is SVGAGI. Trimming removed 6 bases from V and 1 base from J, with 9 bases in between. The CDR3 runs 13 residues. DNA of the CDR3: TGTGCCAGCAGAGAGGACGGGAACACTGAAGCTTTCTTT. This encodes CASREDGNTEAFF.

This clone was found a few times. This chain uses TRBV6-1 with TRBJ1-6, with D tentatively TRBD1 (6 bases). Trimming shortened V by 3 bases and J by 0 bases, and 6 bases separated the two germline ends. The CDR3 consists of 15 residues. Per germline, CDR1 MNHNS and CDR2 SASEGT. The CDR3 DNA reads TGTGCCAGCAGTGAGGACAGCTCCTATAATTCACCCCTCCACTTT. Protein sequence: CASSEDSSYNSPLHF.

The rearrangement joins TRBV2 to TRBJ1-1; 8 positions match TRBD1. CDR1 is SNHLY, CDR2 FYNNEI, per germline. The length of the CDR3 is 13 residues. V lost 7 bases to trimming and J lost 0 bases; unmatched junction nucleotides: 1. CDR3 sequence reads: CASKDRVNTEAFF. CDR3 sequence (DNA): TGTGCCAGCAAGGACAGGGTGAACACTGAAGCTTTCTTT.

V is TRBV27 and J is TRBJ2-3; TRBD2 matches at 7 bases. Germline V lookup: CDR1 MNHEY, CDR2 SMNVEV (reference sequence). V lost 4 bases to trimming and J lost 2 bases; unmatched junction nucleotides: 9. CDR3 length equals 16 residues. The CDR3 DNA sequence: TGTGCCAGCAGTTCCCGACTAGCAGGGCCCACAGATACGCAGTATTTT. It is translated as CASSSRLAGPTDTQYF.

V and J are TRBV5-1 and TRBJ2-7; D gene uncertain. Germline CDR1 and CDR2: SGHRS and YFSETQ. The CDR3 sequence is 14 residues long. V lost 5 bases and J 1 base, leaving 13 bases between the germline ends. This chain's CDR3 is CASRETPASYEQYF. The CDR3 nucleotides read TGCGCCAGCAGGGAGACACCGGCGTCCTACGAGCAGTACTTC.

CDR3 sequence (DNA): TGTGCCAGCAGCTCAGTCGGCTCTAGCGGGACCGATGAGCAGTTCTTC. Protein: CASSSVGSSGTDEQFF. The chain employs TRBV7-2 and TRBJ2-1; 9 nucleotides line up with TRBD2. Germline CDR1 reads SGHTA; CDR2 reads FQGNSA. J gave up 8 bases and V 4 bases, and 12 bases lay outside the gene matches. The CDR3 sequence is 16 residues long.

This clone was seen more than once but under ten times. CDR3 region: CASSVGPSGTSYEQYF. The CDR3 bases are TGTGCCAGCAGCGTAGGACCGAGCGGTACGTCCTACGAGCAGTACTTC. The V call is TRBV9, the J call TRBJ2-7, with D maybe TRBD2 (5 bases). This CDR3 is built from 16 residues. CDR1 and CDR2 from the germline V gene are SGDLS and YYNGEE. V shed 0 bases and J shed 1 base, with 14 bases lying between them.

Concerning this clone itself: This sample also contains other DNA sequences that code for the same CDR3. The chain recombines TRBV6-5 with TRBJ1-5; no firm D call. The CDR3 contains 14 residues. With 2 bases removed from V and 2 bases from J, the gap between germline ends came to 7 bases. Per germline, CDR1 MNHEY and CDR2 SVGAGI. The CDR3 DNA follows: TGTGCCAGCAGTTACAGGCAGGGCAATCAGCCCCAGCATTTT. As protein: CASSYRQGNQPQHF.

The rearrangement links TRBV4-2 to TRBJ2-2, with 10 bases lining up with TRBD1. This CDR3 has 15 amino acids. The V gene end was trimmed by 3 bases and the J gene end by 5 bases; junction bases not matched to a gene: 3. Germline V CDR1 and CDR2: LGHNA, YNFKEQ. CDR3 DNA: TGTGCCAGCAGCCATGGACAGGGGGGGACCGGGGAGCTGTTTTTT. Amino acids: CASSHGQGGTGELFF.

The chain employs TRBV5-5 and TRBJ2-7, with 8 bases lining up with TRBD2. CDR1 SGHKS and CDR2 YYEKEE come from the germline V gene (reference sequence). The CDR3 extends over 15 amino acids. After removal of 3 bases from V and 0 bases from J, the junction contained 5 bases not matched to a gene. The CDR3 region is CASSYSGVTSYEQYF. The CDR3 DNA reads as TGTGCCAGCAGCTATAGCGGGGTGACCTCCTACGAGCAGTACTTC.

This clone was seen a single time. The chain couples TRBV6-5 to TRBJ2-1; D gene unclear. The ends were cut back, 2 bases at V and 6 bases at J, with 8 bases in the middle. From germline, CDR1 is MNHEY and CDR2 SVGAGI. The length of the CDR3 is 13 residues. The CDR3 reads CASSYQEANEQFF. The CDR3 coding sequence is TGTGCCAGCAGTTACCAAGAAGCCAATGAGCAGTTCTTC.

The gene calls are TRBV7-2 and TRBJ2-7, with 8 bases lining up with TRBD2. CDR3 length: 16 residues. Germline V gene lookup returns CDR1 SGHTA and CDR2 FQGNSA. The ends lost 8 bases at V and 3 bases at J; junction bases unmatched: 15. In DNA, the CDR3 is TGTGCCAGCCGAGTCCGACATAGCGGGGTTTTCTACGAGCAGTACTTC. This sequence encodes CASRVRHSGVFYEQYF.

In this sample, this clone turned up once. The chain couples TRBV6-5 to TRBJ1-3; D is uncertain. Trimming removed 6 bases from V and 0 bases from J, with 9 bases in between. The germline V gene has CDR1 MNHEY and CDR2 SVGAGI. The CDR3 runs 14 residues. CDR3 coding DNA: TGTGCCAGCAGCCTGGATAACTCTGGAAACACCATATATTTT. Protein sequence: CASSLDNSGNTIYF.

This clone was seen a few times. The chain combines TRBV6-5 with TRBJ2-7; D could derive from TRBD1 or TRBD2 (5 bases each). Trimming left V 6 bases short and J 0 bases short, with 9 bases between. Germline values: CDR1 MNHEY, CDR2 SVGAGI. The CDR3 contains 13 residues. The CDR3 loop is CASSRDVSYEQYF. The CDR3 nucleotides are TGTGCCAGCAGCCGGGACGTCTCCTACGAGCAGTACTTC.